These 9 T cell receptor beta chains were sequenced from one sample in a study of shared clonotypes between healthy human individuals. The naive CD8 fraction comprised CD45RO-negative cells positively selected for CCR7 and excluded terminally differentiated effector memory CD45RA+ cells. Here immunoSEQ multiplex PCR was the method, and the copy in TCRdb shows in-frame clones only, minus some. The data show approximately 600,000 clones, with about 95% seen just once and over 0.09% held by the top ten. The sample consisted of naive CD8+ T cells sorted from blood. All receptors derive from a woman under 40 in good health.

The chain combines TRBV7-6 with TRBJ1-1; 8 nucleotides line up with TRBD1. With 5 bases clipped from V and 1 base from J, the junction kept 15 bases outside the gene matches. The CDR3 is 18 residues long. The germline V gene encodes CDR1 SGHVS and CDR2 FNYEAQ. CDR3 nucleotides: TGTGCCAGCAGCCGTGAAATCGGACAGGGTTCACCGAACACTGAAGCTTTCTTT. Protein: CASSREIGQGSPNTEAFF.

V gene TRBV4-1 combines with J gene TRBJ2-7, with 8 bases matching TRBD1. CDR1 MGHRA and CDR2 YSYEKL come from the germline V gene. J gave up 1 base and V 2 bases, and 7 bases lay outside the gene matches. This CDR3 spans 16 amino acids. The CDR3 sequence: CASSQSTTGASYEQYF. The CDR3 bases are TGCGCCAGCAGCCAATCCACGACAGGGGCGTCCTACGAGCAGTACTTC.

CDR3 region: CASSHLVAVNTEAFF. The CDR3 DNA reads as TGTGCCAGCAGCCATTTAGTGGCGGTGAACACTGAAGCTTTCTTT. The rearrangement joins TRBV14 to TRBJ1-1; no firm D call. This CDR3 has 15 amino acids. Germline V gene lookup returns CDR1 SGHDN and CDR2 FVKESK. The V end lost 3 bases, the J end lost 0 bases, and 11 bases lay between the germline ends.

V usage is TRBV11-2 and J usage is TRBJ1-2, with D tentatively TRBD1 (6 bases). Germline CDR1 reads SGHAT; CDR2 reads FQNNGV. The CDR3 extends over 13 amino acids. Deletions cut 5 bases from V and 2 bases from J, with 9 bases between. In DNA, the CDR3 is TGTGCCAGCAGCGCAGGGGACAACTATGGCTACACCTTC. It encodes CASSAGDNYGYTF.

This sequence joins TRBV5-4 and TRBJ1-1; 7 nucleotides match TRBD1. The CDR3 loop spans 15 amino acids. Germline values: CDR1 SGHNT, CDR2 YYREEE (reference sequence). Germline trimming cut 4 bases from V and 1 base from J; bases unmatched to any gene: 7. The CDR3 region has the DNA TGTGCCAGCAGCAAGACAGGGACGAGGAACACTGAAGCTTTCTTT. Translating it yields CASSKTGTRNTEAFF.

This chain uses TRBV4-2 with TRBJ1-1; TRBD1 is a possible D gene (5 bases). Germline CDR1 LGHNA, CDR2 YNFKEQ. This CDR3 is 11 amino acids long. V gave up 6 bases and J gave up 8 bases, with 10 bases separating them. The CDR3 loop is CASRDQGEAFF. CDR3 DNA: TGTGCCAGCAGGGACCAGGGAGAAGCTTTCTTT.

This clone is a singleton in its sample. The CDR3 protein is CASSLSGATGSYF. The CDR3 DNA sequence: TGTGCCAGCAGTTTATCGGGGGCGACAGGGTCGTACTTC. This chain connects TRBV28 to TRBJ2-7; D possibly corresponds to TRBD1 (7 bases). The germline gives CDR1 MDHEN, CDR2 SYDVKM. CDR3 length: 13 amino acids. Trimming removed 1 base from V and 12 bases from J, with 16 bases in between.

The CDR3 protein is CASSADRVLSYEQYF. CDR3 sequence (DNA): TGTGCCAGCAGCGCTGACAGGGTCCTCTCCTACGAGCAGTACTTC. The V and J genes are TRBV7-9 and TRBJ2-7; the match to TRBD1 covers 7 bases. The CDR3 has 15 residues. V gave up 5 bases and J gave up 0 bases; unmatched junction bases: 7. Germline CDR1 reads SEHNR; CDR2 reads FQNEAQ (reference sequence). The complete variable domain, with remaining parts taken from reference TRBV7-9 and TRBJ2-7, reads DTGVSQNPRHKITKRGQNVTFRCDPISEHNRLYWYRQTLGQGPEFLTYFQNEAQLEKSRLLSDRFSAERPKGSFSTLEIQRTEQGDSAMYLCASSADRVLSYEQYFGPGTRLTVT.

This clone was recorded once. Other DNA sequences of this sample code for an identical CDR3. The chain links TRBV27 to TRBJ2-7; D might be TRBD2 (7 bases). This CDR3 comprises 12 residues. Germline V gene lookup returns CDR1 MNHEY and CDR2 SMNVEV (reference sequence). Deletions cut 8 bases from V and 4 bases from J, with 12 bases between. CDR3 amino acids: CASSRGGYEQYF. The CDR3 DNA reads TGTGCCAGCTCGAGGGGGGGATACGAGCAGTACTTC.